A single sample gave rise to the 4 T cell receptor beta chains below, sequenced in a study of tumor and adjacent non-tumor tissue in lung cancer (dated by TCRdb to 2016 to 2019). RNA was extracted from bulk unsorted tissue and checked for quality with a NanoDrop ND-1000 and an Agilent 2100. Libraries were constructed by multiplex PCR. The run used an Illumina HiSeq 2500. TCRbeta libraries were built by three rounds of nested PCR using primers (Table S4), following protocols modified from ARM-PCR. Starting from the raw public reads, TCRdb applied fastp trimming at Q25, assembled clones with MiXCR and retained in-frame beta chains. For every CDR3 protein sequence, its rows merge into one entry that carries the most common genes and DNA. The sample records roughly 67,000 distinct CDR3 sequences, just under 60% of which are singletons. The ten largest clones represent roughly a fifth of the sample. Sequenced sample: lung tumor tissue. These receptor sequences come from a man over 45 with non-small cell lung cancer.

The chain recombines TRBV14 with TRBJ2-2; a possible D gene is TRBD2 (5 bases). This CDR3 comprises 15 residues. Per germline, CDR1 SGHDN and CDR2 FVKESK. With 4 bases removed from V and 4 bases from J, the gap between germline ends came to 13 bases. CDR3 DNA sequence: TGTGCCAGCAGCCCTTTTGCGAGGGTCACCGGGGAGCTGTTTTTT. It codes for CASSPFARVTGELFF.

V gene TRBV5-4 combines with J gene TRBJ1-2; TRBD1 might be the D (5 bases). Germline V lookup: CDR1 SGHNT, CDR2 YYREEE (reference sequence). The germline V and J ends were trimmed by 0 bases and 0 bases, with 9 bases remaining between them. The length of the CDR3 is 15 residues. The CDR3 region has the DNA TGTGCCAGCAGCTTGGTGGGGGATGCTAACTATGGCTACACCTTC. Translated: CASSLVGDANYGYTF.

This clonotype has at least ten counts. The chain combines TRBV12-3 or TRBV12-4 with TRBJ2-7, with D maybe TRBD1 (5 bases). The germline V and J ends were trimmed by 2 bases and 0 bases, with 11 bases remaining between them. The CDR3 loop spans 15 amino acids. The CDR3 nucleotides read TGTGCCAGCAGTTTAAAGGCAGGGCCCTCCTACGAGCAGTACTTC. Protein: CASSLKAGPSYEQYF.

This clonotype has only a few counts. The chain employs TRBV29-1 and TRBJ2-4, with D perhaps TRBD1 (6 bases). This CDR3 has 11 residues. Germline V gives CDR1 SQVTM, CDR2 ANQGSEA. Trimming removed 6 bases at V and 8 bases at J, with 11 bases between. CDR3 nucleotides: TGCAGCGTCGGGGACATGGACATTCAGTACTTC. Amino acids: CSVGDMDIQYF.